A selection of T cell receptor beta chains follows, all from one sample in a study of human T cells and chemical hapten exposure. MiXCR was run by TCRdb on the RACE reads, yielding one entry per CDR3 protein. The top ten clones hold about 3.7% of a sample with 75,000 to 95,000 distinct CDR3 sequences, approximately 10% of them seen once. The specimen comprised whole blood, sampled in connection with sensitization to the hapten diphenylcyclopropenone (DPC). The receptors derive from a woman aged 55 to 70 with alopecia areata. Some clones in this sample may be carry-over from other donors' samples. The CDR3 runs from the conserved cysteine through the conserved F or W. The D gene is left open where the match is weak. The listing skips clone size in some rows; elsewhere it reads once, few, many or a size class.

clone_size	d_call	v_call	j_call	cdr3_aa	cdr3_nt
NA	NA	TRBV12-3/TRBV12-4	TRBJ2-2	CASIWGHTGELFF	TGTGCCAGCATCTGGGGTCACACCGGGGAGCTGTTTTTT
NA	TRBD1	TRBV7-3	TRBJ1-1	CASSAGTVNTEAFF	TGTGCCAGCAGTGCCGGGACAGTGAACACTGAAGCTTTCTTT
many	TRBD1	TRBV6-6	TRBJ2-1	CASRDRGLSHNEQFF	TGTGCCAGCAGGGACAGGGGGTTATCCCACAATGAGCAGTTCTTC
many	TRBD1	TRBV5-1	TRBJ2-7	CASSLAQGSEQYF	TGCGCCAGCAGCTTGGCACAGGGGAGCGAGCAGTACTTC
few	TRBD1	TRBV27	TRBJ2-4	CASSLNRGDIQYF	TGTGCCAGCAGTTTAAACAGGGGGGACATTCAGTACTTC
NA	NA	TRBV10-3	TRBJ2-7	CAISELQGRHEQYF	TGTGCCATCAGTGAGCTTCAGGGGAGGCACGAGCAGTACTTC
many	TRBD2	TRBV7-9	TRBJ2-7	CASSPTSGGHEQYF	TGTGCCAGCAGCCCTACTAGCGGGGGACACGAGCAGTACTTC
many	NA	TRBV15	TRBJ2-5	CATSNREETQYF	TGTGCCACCAGCAACAGGGAAGAGACCCAGTACTTC
few	NA	TRBV18	TRBJ1-5	CASSPPNAGGNQPQHF	TGTGCCAGCTCACCACCTAACGCAGGAGGCAATCAGCCCCAGCATTTT
many	NA	TRBV19	TRBJ1-6	CASRLDSTNSPLHF	TGTGCCAGTAGACTAGACAGCACAAATTCACCCCTCCACTTT
few	NA	TRBV7-9	TRBJ2-5	CASSMLGETQYF	TGTGCCAGCAGTATGCTAGGGGAGACCCAGTACTTC
few	TRBD2	TRBV12-5	TRBJ2-6	CASGGSGANVLTF	TGTGCTAGCGGGGGGTCTGGGGCCAACGTCCTGACTTTC
few	TRBD1	TRBV6-2/TRBV6-3	TRBJ1-1	CASSYSITPRGAFF	TGTGCCAGCAGTTACTCGATTACCCCCAGGGGGGCTTTCTTT
NA	TRBD1	TRBV29-1	TRBJ2-3	CSARQGARVGTDTQYF	TGCAGCGCCAGACAGGGGGCAAGGGTTGGCACAGATACGCAGTATTTT
few	NA	TRBV19	TRBJ1-3	CASRGDRNTIYF	TGTGCCAGTAGGGGAGATCGGAACACCATATATTTT
NA	NA	TRBV12-3/TRBV12-4	TRBJ2-1	CASSLAGGPAAKFF	TGTGCCAGCAGTTTAGCGGGGGGGCCAGCTGCAAAGTTCTTC
NA	NA	TRBV5-6	TRBJ1-2	CASSLGEGNYGYTF	TGTGCCAGCAGCTTGGGAGAAGGCAACTATGGCTACACCTTC
NA	NA	TRBV18	TRBJ1-1	CASSPDSIEAFF	TGTGCCAGCTCACCTGACAGCATTGAAGCTTTCTTT
many	NA	TRBV27	TRBJ1-2	CASKVVGAAGYTF	TGTGCCAGCAAGGTTGTCGGGGCTGCTGGCTACACCTTC
few	TRBD1	TRBV9	TRBJ2-5	CASSVGTGASGETQYF	TGTGCCAGCAGCGTAGGGACAGGGGCAAGTGGAGAGACCCAGTACTTC
NA	NA	TRBV10-3	TRBJ2-1	CAIRGGLTTLNEQFF	TGTGCCATCAGGGGCGGACTAACCACGTTGAATGAGCAGTTCTTC
NA	TRBD1	TRBV18	TRBJ1-1	CASSPLSQGDTEAFF	TGTGCCAGCTCACCACTAAGCCAGGGGGACACTGAAGCTTTCTTT
many	NA	TRBV11-2	TRBJ1-1	CASSPYLKALF	TGTGCCAGCAGCCCTTACTTAAAAGCGCTCTTT
few	NA	TRBV21-1	TRBJ2-2	CASSKVSGTGTTGELFF	TGTGCCAGCAGCAAAGTTTCCGGGACAGGGACCACCGGGGAGCTGTTTTTT
NA	NA	TRBV20-1	TRBJ2-2	CSAIRFENTGELFF	TGCAGTGCTATCAGATTTGAGAACACCGGGGAGCTGTTTTTT
many	NA	TRBV6-1	TRBJ1-1	CASSPTELSTEAFF	TGTGCCAGCAGTCCTACCGAGCTGAGCACTGAAGCTTTCTTT
many	NA	TRBV9	TRBJ2-2	CASSVGPNTGELFF	TGTGCCAGCAGCGTCGGACCGAACACCGGGGAGCTGTTTTTT
many	NA	TRBV18	TRBJ1-6	CASSGDGQYNSPLHF	TGTGCCAGCTCAGGGGACGGGCAGTATAATTCACCCCTCCACTTT
few	NA	TRBV7-2	TRBJ2-7	CASSPTTGPYEQYF	TGTGCCAGCAGCCCAACGACTGGCCCCTACGAGCAGTACTTC
NA	NA	TRBV10-1	TRBJ2-7	CASSESRSGSYEQYF	TGCGCCAGCAGTGAGTCGAGAAGTGGTTCCTACGAGCAGTACTTC
many	NA	TRBV11-3	TRBJ2-1	CASSSRSVGSYNEQFF	TGTGCCAGCAGCTCTAGATCGGTTGGATCCTACAATGAGCAGTTCTTC
many	TRBD2	TRBV6-2/TRBV6-3	TRBJ2-1	CASSYSGLAGVYNEQFF	TGTGCCAGCAGTTACTCTGGACTAGCGGGGGTCTACAATGAGCAGTTCTTC
NA	NA	TRBV6-6	TRBJ1-2	CASSYSQGAANYGYTF	TGTGCCAGCAGTTACTCACAGGGAGCTGCTAACTATGGCTACACCTTC
many	TRBD2	TRBV11-2	TRBJ2-5	CASSPGGPLETQYF	TGTGCCAGCAGCCCGGGGGGGCCTCTCGAGACCCAGTACTTC
few	NA	TRBV12-3/TRBV12-4	TRBJ1-4	CASSFRSTNEKLFF	TGTGCCAGCAGTTTCAGATCAACTAATGAAAAACTGTTTTTT
many	NA	TRBV19	TRBJ2-5	CASSGWGEPQETQYF	TGTGCCAGTAGTGGGTGGGGGGAACCTCAAGAGACCCAGTACTTC
many	TRBD2	TRBV29-1	TRBJ2-3	CSVDGRGSPGTQYF	TGCAGCGTTGACGGGCGGGGGTCTCCCGGGACGCAGTATTTT
few	NA	TRBV15	TRBJ1-1	CATSRDRLGGAVDTEAFF	TGTGCCACCAGCAGAGATCGTTTGGGGGGCGCAGTGGACACTGAAGCTTTCTTT
NA	NA	TRBV7-3	TRBJ2-1	CASSLMPGTNEQFF	TGTGCCAGCAGCTTAATGCCCGGGACAAATGAGCAGTTCTTC
few	NA	TRBV19	TRBJ2-7	CASSYRLRSDSYEQYF	TGTGCCAGTAGTTATAGGCTCCGGTCTGACTCCTACGAGCAGTACTTC
many	TRBD1	TRBV10-3	TRBJ2-2	CAIGRQGITGELFF	TGTGCCATCGGGAGACAGGGGATCACCGGGGAGCTGTTTTTT
many	TRBD1	TRBV18	TRBJ1-2	CASSPSGTGDWYGYTF	TGTGCCAGCTCACCATCGGGGACAGGGGACTGGTATGGCTACACCTTC
many	NA	TRBV5-1	TRBJ1-1	CASSLVDTSSTEAFF	TGCGCCAGCAGCTTGGTGGACACCAGCTCCACTGAAGCTTTCTTT
few	TRBD1	TRBV7-6	TRBJ2-1	CASSMGQGSYNEQFF	TGTGCCAGCAGCATGGGACAGGGGTCCTACAATGAGCAGTTCTTC
NA	TRBD2	TRBV12-3/TRBV12-4	TRBJ2-4	CASKSGGPTKNIQYF	TGTGCCAGCAAAAGCGGGGGACCTACCAAAAACATTCAGTACTTC
NA	NA	TRBV30	TRBJ2-2	CAWSVQSTGELFF	TGTGCCTGGAGTGTGCAGAGCACCGGGGAGCTGTTTTTT
many	NA	TRBV27	TRBJ2-7	CASSARKGGSYEQYF	TGTGCCAGCAGTGCCCGGAAAGGCGGCTCCTACGAGCAGTACTTC
few	NA	TRBV28	TRBJ1-2	CASSRSGAYGYTF	TGTGCCAGCAGCCGCTCCGGGGCCTATGGCTACACCTTC
few	NA	TRBV12-3/TRBV12-4	TRBJ1-1	CASIKTPGNTEAFF	TGTGCCAGCATTAAAACGCCAGGGAACACTGAAGCTTTCTTT
few	TRBD1	TRBV12-3/TRBV12-4	TRBJ2-4	CASRGVGTGGNNIQYF	TGTGCCAGCAGAGGGGTAGGGACAGGGGGCAATAACATTCAGTACTTC
many	NA	TRBV29-1	TRBJ1-1	CSVAGGGTEAFF	TGCAGCGTAGCCGGGGGTGGGACTGAAGCTTTCTTT
NA	NA	TRBV7-2	TRBJ1-1	CASSLALGVGTEAFF	TGTGCCAGCAGCTTAGCGTTAGGCGTGGGTACTGAAGCTTTCTTT
many	NA	TRBV3-1	TRBJ2-2	CASSQEWPAVGELFF	TGTGCCAGCAGCCAAGAATGGCCGGCTGTCGGGGAGCTGTTTTTT
many	NA	TRBV18	TRBJ1-1	CASSPQDTSNTEAFF	TGTGCCAGCTCACCGCAGGATACATCGAACACTGAAGCTTTCTTT